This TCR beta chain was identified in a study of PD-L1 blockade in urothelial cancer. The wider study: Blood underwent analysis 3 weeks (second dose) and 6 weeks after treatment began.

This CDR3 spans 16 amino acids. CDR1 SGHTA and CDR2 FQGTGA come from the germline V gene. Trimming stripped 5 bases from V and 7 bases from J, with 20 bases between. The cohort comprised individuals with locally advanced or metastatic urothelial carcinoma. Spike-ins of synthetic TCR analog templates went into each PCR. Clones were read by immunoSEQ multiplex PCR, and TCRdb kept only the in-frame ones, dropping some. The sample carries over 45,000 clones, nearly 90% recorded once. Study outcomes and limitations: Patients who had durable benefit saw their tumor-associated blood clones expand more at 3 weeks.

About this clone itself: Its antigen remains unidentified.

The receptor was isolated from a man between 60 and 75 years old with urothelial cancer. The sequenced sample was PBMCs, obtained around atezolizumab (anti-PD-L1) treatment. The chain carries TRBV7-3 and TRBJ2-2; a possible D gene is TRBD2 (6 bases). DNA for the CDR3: TGTGCCAGCAGCATCCCCCGCGGGGCGGGTGGCGGGGAGCTGTTTTTT. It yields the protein CASSIPRGAGGGELFF.